These 5 T cell receptor beta chains were all obtained from the same sample, sequenced in a study of cytomegalovirus exposure and HLA in healthy donors. Researchers ran the PCR with 60 Vbeta and 13 Jbeta primers. The protocol was immunoSEQ multiplex PCR, while the TCRdb copy is restricted to in-frame clones and leaves out a portion. The sample shows roughly 160,000 clones, around 79% of them seen only once. Sequences were obtained from PBMCs. The receptors stem from a man between 45 and 60 years old in good health and CMV-seropositive.

The rearrangement joins TRBV28 to TRBJ1-1; 9 nucleotides line up with TRBD1. The junction had 10 bases not matched to a gene; V was cut back by 4 bases and J by 4 bases. The CDR3 is 16 amino acids. CDR1 and CDR2 (germline): MDHEN, SYDVKM. The CDR3 region is CASSSPTGGRGTEAFF. The DNA for the CDR3 is TGTGCCAGCAGTTCACCAACAGGGGGCCGCGGCACTGAAGCTTTCTTT.

V gene TRBV4-3 combines with J gene TRBJ1-5; 8 bases fit TRBD1. CDR3 length: 20 residues. Germline values: CDR1 LGHNA, CDR2 YSLEER. J was trimmed by 0 bases and V by 1 base; bases with no gene match: 14. DNA for the CDR3: TGCGCCAGCAGCCAAGGATATAGGACAGGGACCCTGGATAGCAATCAGCCCCAGCATTTT. It specifies CASSQGYRTGTLDSNQPQHF.

This clone was seen a single time. The genes are TRBV11-2 and TRBJ1-2; 12 nucleotides line up with TRBD1. V lost 5 bases, J lost 6 bases, and 10 bases stayed unmatched. CDR1 and CDR2 from the germline V gene are SGHAT and FQNNGV. CDR3 size: 16 residues. CDR3 in amino acids: CASSRWDRGRGDGYTF. CDR3 coding DNA: TGTGCCAGCAGCCGATGGGACAGGGGGCGAGGGGATGGCTACACCTTC.

This clone was recorded once. The chain carries TRBV2 and TRBJ1-2; 10 bases map to TRBD1. The V segment lost 5 bases and the J segment 8 bases; nucleotides outside the gene matches: 14. CDR3 length: 16 residues. Germline CDR1 reads SNHLY; CDR2 reads FYNNEI. CDR3 nucleotides: TGTGCCAGCAGTTTAGGGGACAGGGGCCCCCTTCGGGGCTACACCTTC. This encodes CASSLGDRGPLRGYTF.

The chain couples TRBV7-9 to TRBJ2-7; 7 bases align to TRBD1. With 2 bases clipped from V and 5 bases from J, the junction kept 12 bases outside the gene matches. Germline V gives CDR1 SEHNR, CDR2 FQNEAQ (reference sequence). The CDR3 has 16 residues. CDR3 region: CASSLIPAGGPHEQYF. CDR3 sequence (DNA): TGTGCCAGCAGCTTAATCCCGGCAGGGGGTCCCCACGAGCAGTACTTC.